The 11 T cell receptor beta chains presented below share a single source sample, sequenced in a study of tumor and adjacent non-tumor tissue in lung cancer. Three rounds of nested PCR, following a modified ARM-PCR protocol, produced the TCRbeta library. One entry per CDR3 protein, called by TCRdb with MiXCR from the multiplex PCR reads. The sample records about 80,000 distinct CDR3 sequences, approximately 80% being singletons. No cell sorting was done before RNA was extracted from the tissue. The normal lung tissue was taken more than 3 cm from the tumor edge. Sequencing was done on a sample of distant non-tumor lung tissue. These receptors were obtained from a man in his 60s with non-small cell lung cancer.

Concerning this clonotype: Given the absence of the conserved phenylalanine or tryptophan at the CDR3 end, a read error is likely. In DNA, the CDR3 is TGTGCCAGCAGCCCGGGACTAGCGGGAAAGTTCCGTGGCACAGATACGCAGTATTAT. Translation gives CASSPGLAGKFRGTDTQYY. The chain has TRBV11-2 and TRBJ2-3, with TRBD2 matching 13 bases. The V and J ends lost 5 bases and 1 base, in that order; junction bases with no gene match: 12. The germline CDR1 and CDR2 sequences are SGHAT and FQNNGV. The CDR3 runs to 19 residues.

Notes on this clonotype: Compared with germline, one end of the junction differs, possibly owing to a read error. This chain connects TRBV20-1 to TRBJ2-1, with D perhaps matching TRBD2 (6 bases). From germline, CDR1 is DFQATT and CDR2 SNEGSKA (reference sequence). The CDR3 is 15 residues long. CDR3 in amino acids: CSTFGGENSYNGQFF. The DNA for the CDR3 is TGCAGTACCTTTGGCGGGGAGAACTCCTACAATGGGCAGTTCTTC.

Concerning this clonotype itself: Its ends do not fully match the called genes, so a read error is possible. This rearrangement joins TRBV29-1 to TRBJ2-2; 7 nucleotides agree with TRBD2. The V gene's germline CDR1 is SQVTM and CDR2 ANQGSEA. This CDR3 comprises 14 residues. The CDR3 region is CSLGGETNTGELFF. CDR3 DNA: TGTAGCCTTGGGGGGGAAACGAACACCGGGGAGCTGTTTTTT.

The chain uses TRBV11-3 and TRBJ2-5; D remains ambiguous. Germline loops: CDR1 SGHNT, CDR2 YENEEA. The CDR3 consists of 13 residues. V was pared by 5 bases and J by 2 bases, with 9 bases between. Here the CDR3 reads CASSLTRQETQYF. The CDR3 DNA sequence: TGTGCCAGCAGCCTTACCCGGCAAGAGACCCAGTACTTC. Based on the CDR3 plus reference TRBV11-3 and TRBJ2-5, the full variable domain is EAGVVQSPRYKIIEKKQPVAFWCNPISGHNTLYWYLQNLGQGPELLIRYENEEAVDDSQLPKDRFSAERLKGVDSTLKIQPAELGDSAVYLCASSLTRQETQYFGPGTRLLVL.

The chain couples TRBV11-2 to TRBJ2-7, with TRBD1 matching 8 bases. Per germline, CDR1 SGHAT and CDR2 FQNNGV. The V and J ends lost 3 bases and 4 bases, in that order; junction bases with no gene match: 5. CDR3 size: 14 residues. CDR3: CASSFWTGPYEQYF. The DNA for the CDR3 is TGTGCCAGCAGCTTCTGGACAGGGCCTTACGAGCAGTACTTC.

As to this clonotype: As the CDR3 is not closed by the conserved phenylalanine or tryptophan, this likely results from a read error. The chain couples TRBV11-1 to TRBJ2-5; TRBD1 aligns across 9 bases. Germline values: CDR1 SGHAT, CDR2 FQDESV (reference sequence). The CDR3 is 15 residues long. The DNA for the CDR3 is TGTGCTGGCAGCCCCTTCGACAGGGGGAAAGAGACCCAGTACCTC. Translation: CAGSPFDRGKETQYL.

A word on this clonotype: At one boundary the junction diverges from the germline segment, which might be a read error. This chain joins TRBV5-5 and TRBJ2-7, with D possibly being TRBD1 or TRBD2 (5 bases each). Per the germline V gene, CDR1 is SGHKS and CDR2 is YYEKEE (reference sequence). CDR3 length: 14 amino acids. DNA for the CDR3: TGTGCCGGCAGCTTGACCTGGGGGAGTGGCGAGCAATACTTC. Its translation is CAGSLTWGSGEQYF. Full variable domain (remainder filled in from reference TRBV5-5 and TRBJ2-7): DAGVTQSPTHLIKTRGQQVTLRCSPISGHKSVSWYQQVLGQGPQFIFQYYEKEERGRGNFPDRFSARQFPNYSSELNVNALLLGDSALYLCAGSLTWGSGEQYFGPGTRLTVT.

As for this clonotype: Sequence at one end of the junction differs from germline and may be a read error. The chain combines TRBV6-1 with TRBJ1-5, with 9 bases identical to TRBD1. Germline CDR1 reads MNHNS; CDR2 reads SASEGT. This CDR3 comprises 17 residues. CDR3 sequence reads: CASSETTGGRGNHPQRF. The CDR3 DNA sequence: TGTGCCAGCAGTGAAACCACAGGGGGCAGGGGCAATCATCCCCAGCGTTTT.

With respect to this clonotype: The junction differs from germline at one of its ends, possibly a read error. The rearrangement joins TRBV4-3 to TRBJ2-2; D may be TRBD2 (7 bases). Germline CDR1 LGHNA, CDR2 YSLEER. CDR3 size: 17 residues. In DNA, the CDR3 is TGCGCCAGCAGCCCCAGACTGGGTGGGGGGGGCACCGCGGAGCTGTTTTTT. Its protein product is CASSPRLGGGGTAELFF.

Regarding this clonotype: As the CDR3 is not closed by the conserved phenylalanine or tryptophan, this likely results from a read error. It is unclear where the CDR3 begins or ends on the DNA, so no DNA is shown, and the CDR3 is as TCRdb lists it. The chain is built from TRBV12-3 or TRBV12-4 and TRBJ2-3; TRBD2, the table's D call, lacks a check against the DNA. From its first to its last residue, the CDR3 has 19 amino acids. CDR3 loop: CASSSLTSGDFAFTDTQYY.

About this clonotype: A read error may account for a junction end that differs from germline. The rearrangement uses TRBV11-2 and TRBJ2-2; 7 bases are a match to TRBD1. The CDR3 extends over 15 amino acids. Per the germline V gene, CDR1 is SGHAT and CDR2 is FQNNGV. CDR3 nucleotide sequence: TGTGCCAACAGTTCGACAGGGATAATTACCGGGGAGCAGTTTTTT. This gives the protein CANSSTGIITGEQFF. The full variable domain, in which reference TRBV11-2 and TRBJ2-2 provide the parts outside the CDR3, is EAGVAQSPRYKIIEKRQSVAFWCNPISGHATLYWYQQILGQGPKLLIQFQNNGVVDDSQLPKDRFSAERLKGVDSTLKIQPAKLEDSAVYLCANSSTGIITGEQFFGEGSRLTVL.